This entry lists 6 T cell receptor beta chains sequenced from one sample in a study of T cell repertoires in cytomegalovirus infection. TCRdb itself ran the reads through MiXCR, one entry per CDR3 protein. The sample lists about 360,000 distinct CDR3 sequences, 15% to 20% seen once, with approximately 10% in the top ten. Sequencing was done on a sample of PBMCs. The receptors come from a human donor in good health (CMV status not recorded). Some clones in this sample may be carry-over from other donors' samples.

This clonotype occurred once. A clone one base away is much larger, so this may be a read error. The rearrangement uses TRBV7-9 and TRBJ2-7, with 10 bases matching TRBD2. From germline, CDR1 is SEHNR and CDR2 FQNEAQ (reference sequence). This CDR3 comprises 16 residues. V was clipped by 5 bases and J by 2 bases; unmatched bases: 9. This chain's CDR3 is CASSTDPGLATYEQYF. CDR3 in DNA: TGTGCCAGCAGCACAGATCCGGGACTAGCGACCTACGAGCAGTACTTC.

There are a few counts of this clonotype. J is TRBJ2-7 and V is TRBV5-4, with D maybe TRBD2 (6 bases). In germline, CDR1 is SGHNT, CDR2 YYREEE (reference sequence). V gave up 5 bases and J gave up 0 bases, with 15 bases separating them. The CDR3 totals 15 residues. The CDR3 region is CASSNPGDNSYEQYF. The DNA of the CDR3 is TGTGCCAGCAGTAACCCGGGAGATAACTCCTACGAGCAGTACTTC.

The CDR3 nucleotides are TGTGCCAGCAGCTTAGTACAGGGGACCCAGTACTTC. Its translation: CASSLVQGTQYF. V usage is TRBV7-9 and J usage is TRBJ2-5; D is perhaps TRBD1 (6 bases). The germline CDR1 and CDR2 sequences are SEHNR and FQNEAQ (reference sequence). The CDR3 runs 12 residues. V shed 1 base and J shed 7 bases, with 7 bases lying between them.

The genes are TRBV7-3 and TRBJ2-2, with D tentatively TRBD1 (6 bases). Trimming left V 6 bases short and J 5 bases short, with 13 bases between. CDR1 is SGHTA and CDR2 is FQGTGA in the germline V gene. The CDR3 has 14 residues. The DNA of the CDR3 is TGTGCCAGCAGACCTACAGGGCGGACCGGGGAGCTGTTTTTT. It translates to CASRPTGRTGELFF.

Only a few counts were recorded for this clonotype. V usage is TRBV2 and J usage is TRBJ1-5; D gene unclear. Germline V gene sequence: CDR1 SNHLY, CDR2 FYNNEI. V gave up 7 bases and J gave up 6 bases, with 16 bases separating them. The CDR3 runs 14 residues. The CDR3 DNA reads TGTGCCAGCACCATTCTGTCCGGGGTTCAGCCCCAGCATTTT. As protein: CASTILSGVQPQHF.

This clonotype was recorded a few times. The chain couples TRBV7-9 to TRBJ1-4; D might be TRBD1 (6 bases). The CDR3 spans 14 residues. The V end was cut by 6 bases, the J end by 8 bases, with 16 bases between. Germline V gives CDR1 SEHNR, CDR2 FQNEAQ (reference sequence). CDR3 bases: TGTGCCAGCAGTCCAGGGGCCGGGGGCGAAAAACTGTTTTTT. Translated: CASSPGAGGEKLFF.